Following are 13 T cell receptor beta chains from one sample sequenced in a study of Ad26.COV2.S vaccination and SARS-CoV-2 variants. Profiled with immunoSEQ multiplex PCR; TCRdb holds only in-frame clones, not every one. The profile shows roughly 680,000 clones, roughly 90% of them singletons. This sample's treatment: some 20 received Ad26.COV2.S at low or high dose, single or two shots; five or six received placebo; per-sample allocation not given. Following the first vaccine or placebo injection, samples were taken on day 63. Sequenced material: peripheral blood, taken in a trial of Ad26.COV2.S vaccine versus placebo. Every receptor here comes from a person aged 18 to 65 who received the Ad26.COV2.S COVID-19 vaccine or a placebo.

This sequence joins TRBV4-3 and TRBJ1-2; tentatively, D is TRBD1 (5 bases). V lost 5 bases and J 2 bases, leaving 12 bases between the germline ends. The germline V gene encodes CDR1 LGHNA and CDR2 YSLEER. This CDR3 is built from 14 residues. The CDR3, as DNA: TGCGCCAGCAGCTGGCAGGGTGAGAACTATGGCTACACCTTC. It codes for CASSWQGENYGYTF.

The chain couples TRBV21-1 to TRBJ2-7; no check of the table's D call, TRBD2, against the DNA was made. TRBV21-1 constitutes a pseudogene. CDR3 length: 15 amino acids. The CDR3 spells CASVPTSGRKGEQYF. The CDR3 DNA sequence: TGTGCCAGCGTTCCGACTAGCGGGAGAAAGGGCGAGCAGTACTTC.

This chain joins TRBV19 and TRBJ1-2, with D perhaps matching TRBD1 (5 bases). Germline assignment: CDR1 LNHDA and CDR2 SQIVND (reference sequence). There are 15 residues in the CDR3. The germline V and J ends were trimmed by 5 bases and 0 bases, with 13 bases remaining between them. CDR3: CASSETGTSNYGYTF. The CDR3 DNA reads TGTGCCAGTAGTGAAACGGGGACCTCTAACTATGGCTACACCTTC.

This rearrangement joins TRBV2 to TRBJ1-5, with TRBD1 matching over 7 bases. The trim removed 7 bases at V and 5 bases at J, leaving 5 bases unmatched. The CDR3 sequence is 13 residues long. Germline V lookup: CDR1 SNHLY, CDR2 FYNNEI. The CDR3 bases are TGTGCCAGCAATTACAGGGGTGATCAGCCCCAGCATTTT. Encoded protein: CASNYRGDQPQHF.

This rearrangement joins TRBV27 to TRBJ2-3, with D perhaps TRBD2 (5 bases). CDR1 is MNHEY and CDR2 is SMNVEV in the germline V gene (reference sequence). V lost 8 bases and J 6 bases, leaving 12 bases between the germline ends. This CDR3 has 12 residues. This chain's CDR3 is CASGLYLDTQYF. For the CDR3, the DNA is TGTGCCAGCGGACTCTATTTGGATACGCAGTATTTT.

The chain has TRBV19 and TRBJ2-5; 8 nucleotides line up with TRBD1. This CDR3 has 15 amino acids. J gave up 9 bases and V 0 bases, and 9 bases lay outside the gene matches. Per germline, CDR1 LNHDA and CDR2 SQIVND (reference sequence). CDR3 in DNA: TGTGCCAGTAGTATAGAAGGGACAGGCCTTGTTGCCCAGTACTTC. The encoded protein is CASSIEGTGLVAQYF.

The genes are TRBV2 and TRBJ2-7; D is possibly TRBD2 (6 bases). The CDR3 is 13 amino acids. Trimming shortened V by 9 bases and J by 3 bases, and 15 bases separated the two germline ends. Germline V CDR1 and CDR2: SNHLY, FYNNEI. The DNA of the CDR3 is TGTGCCAGGGGAACCGCGGAGGGCTACGAGCAGTACTTC. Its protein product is CARGTAEGYEQYF. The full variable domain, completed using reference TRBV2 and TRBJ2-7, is EPEVTQTPSHQVTQMGQEVILRCVPISNHLYFYWYRQILGQKVEFLVSFYNNEISEKSEIFDDQFSVERPDGSNFTLKIRSTKLEDSAMYFCARGTAEGYEQYFGPGTRLTVT.

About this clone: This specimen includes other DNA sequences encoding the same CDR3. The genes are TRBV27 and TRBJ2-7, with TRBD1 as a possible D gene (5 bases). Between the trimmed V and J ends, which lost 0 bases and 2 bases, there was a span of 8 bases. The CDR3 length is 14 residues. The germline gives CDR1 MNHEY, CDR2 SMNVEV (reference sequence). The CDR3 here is CASSLSRTTYEQYF. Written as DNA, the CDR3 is TGTGCCAGCAGTTTATCTAGGACAACCTACGAGCAGTACTTC.

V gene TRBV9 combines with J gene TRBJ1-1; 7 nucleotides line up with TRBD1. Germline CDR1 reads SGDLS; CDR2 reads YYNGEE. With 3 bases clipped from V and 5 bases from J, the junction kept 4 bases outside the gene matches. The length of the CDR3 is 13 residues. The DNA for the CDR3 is TGTGCCAGCAGCGAGACAGGGCGGACTGAAGCTTTCTTT. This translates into CASSETGRTEAFF.

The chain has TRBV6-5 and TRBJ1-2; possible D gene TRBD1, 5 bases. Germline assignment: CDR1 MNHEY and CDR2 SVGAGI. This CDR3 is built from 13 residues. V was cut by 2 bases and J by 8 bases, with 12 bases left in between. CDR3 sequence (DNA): TGTGCCAGCAGTTACCTGTCAGGGTACGGCTACACCTTC. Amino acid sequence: CASSYLSGYGYTF.

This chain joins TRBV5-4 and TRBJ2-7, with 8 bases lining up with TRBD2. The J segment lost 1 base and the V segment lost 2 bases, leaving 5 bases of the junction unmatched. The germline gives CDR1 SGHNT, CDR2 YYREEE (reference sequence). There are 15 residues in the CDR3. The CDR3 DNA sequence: TGTGCCAGCAGCTTATTTCGCGGGAGGTCCTACGAGCAGTACTTC. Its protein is CASSLFRGRSYEQYF.

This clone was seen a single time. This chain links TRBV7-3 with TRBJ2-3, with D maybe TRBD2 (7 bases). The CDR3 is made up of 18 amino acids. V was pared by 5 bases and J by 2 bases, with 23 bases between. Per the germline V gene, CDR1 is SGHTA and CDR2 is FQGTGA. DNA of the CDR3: TGTGCCAGCAGCAAGGTTCTCCCGGGCGGGGGACACACAGATACGCAGTATTTT. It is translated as CASSKVLPGGGHTDTQYF. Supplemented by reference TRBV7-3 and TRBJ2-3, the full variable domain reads GAGVSQTPSNKVTEKGKYVELRCDPISGHTALYWYRQSLGQGPEFLIYFQGTGAADDSGLPNDRFFAVRPEGSVSTLKIQRTERGDSAVYLCASSKVLPGGGHTDTQYFGPGTRLTVL.

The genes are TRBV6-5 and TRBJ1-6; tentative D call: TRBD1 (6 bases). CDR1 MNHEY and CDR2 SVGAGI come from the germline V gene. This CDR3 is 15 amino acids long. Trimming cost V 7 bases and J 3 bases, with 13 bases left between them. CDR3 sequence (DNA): TGTGCCAGCACTGCCGGGACACTCTATAATTCACCCCTCCACTTT. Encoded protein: CASTAGTLYNSPLHF.